This T cell receptor (beta chain) was obtained from a study of blood T cell repertoires in COVID-19 (dated by TCRdb to the early 2020s). About the study as a whole: Samples from collaborators originated in the United States, Italy and Spain and spanned both the acute and convalescent phases of COVID-19. Where HLA class I and class II types were available, the types were taken from metadata supplied by the sample provider, not from assay-based typing. Samples were obtained from the ongoing ImmuneRACE study (first 160 participants) and from some 1,300 subjects provided by 6 global collaborators. Subjects who had been exposed to COVID-19, were actively infected with it, or had recovered from it provided the deeply sampled blood TCRbeta repertoires that made up the dataset. Nearly every sample came with metadata listing a de-identified subject ID, COVID-19 status, age in years and sex. The material from the prospective study consisted of cDNA or gDNA derived from T cells, B-cell-depleted T cells, or PBMCs. The repertoires were released in a freely available public database meant as a resource for research on the immune response to SARS-CoV-2. The paper as a whole reports these results and caveats: How much clinical and demographic metadata was included differed by source and by participant, and the metadata was provided uncurated.

This clone has only one observation. Its antigen is currently not known. Within one base of it there is no much larger clone, and no base qualities were kept. The CDR3 starts with the cysteine, ends with the phenylalanine, and has 17 residues. CDR3 DNA is the only sequence kept; it has 51 bases, read in frame from the first base. Collaborating institutions collected whole blood in K2EDTA tubes following their own protocols. For TCRbeta analysis, collaborator samples were shipped as frozen whole blood, as isolated PBMCs, or as DNA extracted from either sample type. TCRbeta CDR3 regions were amplified from genomic DNA using the immunoSEQ Assay, a bias-controlled multiplex PCR. The original pipeline was this. Within the assay, amplification of reference gene primers was used to estimate how many nucleated cells each sample contained. Sequence reads were collapsed and filtered to measure the absolute abundance of every unique TCRbeta CDR3 rearrangement. For each sample, productive Simpson clonality was calculated as the square root of Simpson's diversity index over productive rearrangements. TCRdb mirrors the immuneACCESS table, restricted to in-frame sequences. Some clones are absent from its copies; in checked studies, under half trace to an unresolved V gene, and the reason for the others is unknown. The V and J calls and clone size were taken over from that table, and D and trimming were inferred from the DNA. The sample table shows about 59,000 clones, and roughly 85% are seen once. Of the sample, approximately 3.4% falls within the top ten clones.

The TCR sequence derives from a man between 60 and 75 years old with acute or convalescent COVID-19. The V gene is TRBV21-1 and the J gene is TRBJ2-5; the table's D call of TRBD2 was not tested on the DNA. TRBV21-1 is listed as a pseudogene. Sequencing used peripheral blood. Here is the DNA: TGTGCCAGCAGCCGGACTAGCGGGGCCCTACTGAGAGAGACCCAGTACTTC. Its translation reads: CASSRTSGALLRETQYF.